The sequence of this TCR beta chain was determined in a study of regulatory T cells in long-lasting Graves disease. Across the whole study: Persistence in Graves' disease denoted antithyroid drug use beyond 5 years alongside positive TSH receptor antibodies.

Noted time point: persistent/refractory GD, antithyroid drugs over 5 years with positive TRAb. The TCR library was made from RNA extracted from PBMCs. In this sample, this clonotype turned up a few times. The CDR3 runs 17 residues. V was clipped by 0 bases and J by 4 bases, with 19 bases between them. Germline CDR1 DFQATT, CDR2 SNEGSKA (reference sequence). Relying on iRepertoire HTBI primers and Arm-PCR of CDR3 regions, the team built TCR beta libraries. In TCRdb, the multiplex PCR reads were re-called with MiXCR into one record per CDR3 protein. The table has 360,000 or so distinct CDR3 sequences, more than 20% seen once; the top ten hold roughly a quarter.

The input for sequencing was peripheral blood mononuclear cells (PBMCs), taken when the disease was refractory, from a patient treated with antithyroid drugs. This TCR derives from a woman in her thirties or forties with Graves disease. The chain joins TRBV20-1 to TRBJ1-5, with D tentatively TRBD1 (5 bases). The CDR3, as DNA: TGCAGTGCTAGAGACACCCCTGAGGGGAGTGTTAATCAGCCCCAGCATTTT. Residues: CSARDTPEGSVNQPQHF.